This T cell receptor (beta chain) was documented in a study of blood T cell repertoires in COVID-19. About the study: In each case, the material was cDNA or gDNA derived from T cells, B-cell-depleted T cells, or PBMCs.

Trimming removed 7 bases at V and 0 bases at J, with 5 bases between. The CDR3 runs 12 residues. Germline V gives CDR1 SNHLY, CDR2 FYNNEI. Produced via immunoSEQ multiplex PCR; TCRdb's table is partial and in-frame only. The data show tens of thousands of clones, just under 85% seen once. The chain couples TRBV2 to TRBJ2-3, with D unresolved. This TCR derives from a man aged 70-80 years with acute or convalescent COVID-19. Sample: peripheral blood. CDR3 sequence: CASTLSTDTQYF. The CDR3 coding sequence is TGTGCCAGCACCCTGAGCACAGATACGCAGTATTTT.